The clone carrying this TCR beta chain was observed a few times. Its antigen is unknown. This CDR3 is built from 15 residues. Germline CDR1 DFQATT, CDR2 SNEGSKA (reference sequence). This specimen comes from a study of post-analysis software for immune sequencing data. Study-level information: Disease trajectories encompassed relapsing-remitting, secondary progressive and progressive-relapsing multiple sclerosis. Study-level findings and limits: TRBV5-6, TRBV5-1 and TRBV20-1 belonged to a set of about five TRBV segments that were more frequent in patients than controls.

TCR beta libraries were prepared from cDNA with unique molecular identifiers. Once 1 to 10 million T cells were used, approximately 520,000 cDNA molecules resulted. A single record per CDR3 protein comes from TCRdb applying MiXCR to the PCR reads. The table has 820,000 or so distinct CDR3 sequences, 53% seen once; the top ten hold approximately 4.2%. The chain carries TRBV20-1 and TRBJ2-4; 11 bases line up with TRBD2. The closer fit of TRBJ2-7 to the DNA end suggests the J call may be wrong. The sequence derives from a girl aged 5-17 years with multiple sclerosis. The sequenced sample was blood. The DNA of the CDR3 is TGCAGTGCTAGAGATATAGCGGGAGGGCCGTACGAGCAGTACTTC. It specifies CSARDIAGGPYEQYF.